This T cell receptor (beta chain) derives from a study of glioma-infiltrating T cells. The germline V gene encodes CDR1 MGHRA and CDR2 YSYEKL. This CDR3 is 19 amino acids long. The V segment lost 4 bases and the J segment 3 bases; nucleotides outside the gene matches: 19. Remarks on this clonotype: Its antigen is not identified. Given a much more abundant clone one base away, this may be a read error.

The iRepertoire nested amplicon-rescue multiplex PCR amplified TCR alpha and beta CDR3s from RNA. Each CDR3 protein is one row after TCRdb ran MiXCR on the multiplex PCR reads. The repertoire holds approximately 190,000 distinct CDR3 sequences, with roughly 32% as singletons. Study-level results: Tissue-blood divergence was below expectation in non-neoplastic patients, above in gliomas.

The chain combines TRBV4-1 with TRBJ2-3; 7 bases fit TRBD1. The sequence came from a human donor with low-grade glioma or glioblastoma, undergoing nonglioma brain surgery, or in good health (not recorded which). The sample consisted of glioma tissue, nonneoplastic brain tissue, or PBMCs (not recorded which). The CDR3 DNA reads as TGCGCCAGCAGCCCCCGTCATCTATCGGGACAGTGGGCGACAGATACGCAGTATTTT. Its protein product is CASSPRHLSGQWATDTQYF.